Reported below is one T cell receptor (beta chain). Its specificity is not known. These data are taken from a study of shared clonotypes between healthy human individuals. Study overall: Per-donor plates numbered three CD4 naive, three CD4 memory, two CD8 naive and one CD8 memory.

The protocol was immunoSEQ multiplex PCR, while the TCRdb copy is restricted to in-frame clones and leaves out a portion. Seen here are about 960,000 clones, approximately 80% observed once, and the top ten hold about 1.5%. V was cut by 4 bases and J by 4 bases, with 17 bases left in between. Germline V CDR1 and CDR2: SGHRS, YFSETQ. This CDR3 region has 15 residues. Study-level findings and limits: A few donors showed sharing of around 5% of naive CD4 clonotypes.

Sequences were obtained from memory CD4+ T cells sorted from blood. This sample's subset: CD45RA-negative fraction. The chain combines TRBV5-1 with TRBJ1-2; possible D gene TRBD1, 5 bases. This clonotype was sampled from a man aged 18 to 30 in good health. The CDR3, as DNA: TGCGCCAGCAGCCCTGGCGGGGGACTGTCCTATGGCTACACCTTC. As protein: CASSPGGGLSYGYTF.